The present T cell receptor (beta chain) was sequenced within a study of breast tumors, draining lymph nodes, adjacent tissues. TCRdb re-called the multiplex PCR reads through MiXCR, storing one row per CDR3 protein. There are 150,000 to 200,000 distinct CDR3 sequences in the sample; 25% to 40% occur only once, and 4% to 5.5% lies in the top ten. Samples came from axillary lymph nodes draining the breast cancer. Sequencing was done on a sample of axillary lymph node tissue. The origin of this receptor is a female donor with breast cancer. Some clones in this sample may be carry-over from other donors' samples.

The CDR3 DNA follows: TGCAACTTGTCGGAAGACGAGCAGTACTTC. Residues: CNLSEDEQYF. The chain uses TRBV29-1 and TRBJ2-7, with D unresolved. There are 10 residues in the CDR3. Germline loops: CDR1 SQVTM, CDR2 ANQGSEA.